A single sample is the source of the 30 T cell receptor beta chains below, sequenced in a study of T cell repertoires in cytomegalovirus infection. TCRdb ran MiXCR on the reads and lists one entry per CDR3 protein. The sample contains under 850,000 distinct CDR3 sequences, 35% to 45% of which appear only once. The source material was PBMCs. The origin of the receptors is a human donor in good health (CMV status not recorded). Some clones in this sample may be carry-over from other donors' samples.

This clonotype has just a few counts. The rearrangement joins TRBV6-1 to TRBJ1-1, with D tentatively TRBD1 (6 bases). CDR3 length: 14 residues. Between the trimmed V and J ends, which lost 6 bases and 7 bases, there was a span of 18 bases. Looked up from germline, CDR1 is MNHNS and CDR2 is SASEGT. This CDR3 is CASSRYTGSLEAFF. The CDR3 nucleotides are TGTGCCAGCAGCCGATACACAGGGTCCCTTGAAGCTTTCTTT.

This clonotype was seen a few times. The chain recombines TRBV6-1 with TRBJ2-3; TRBD2 agrees at 8 bases. Germline V gene sequence: CDR1 MNHNS, CDR2 SASEGT. J was trimmed by 1 base and V by 9 bases; bases with no gene match: 9. This CDR3 spans 15 amino acids. CDR3 amino acids: CASLRIAGRTDTQYF. CDR3 nucleotides: TGTGCCAGTCTCCGAATAGCGGGGCGCACAGATACGCAGTATTTT.

This clonotype was observed a handful of times. The chain is built from TRBV6-1 and TRBJ1-2; D remains ambiguous. The germline V gene encodes CDR1 MNHNS and CDR2 SASEGT. The CDR3 loop spans 14 amino acids. Trimming stripped 8 bases from V and 8 bases from J, with 21 bases between. Written as DNA, the CDR3 is TGTGCCAGCTCAGGAAGTGGACCTTTCGGGGGCTACACCTTC. Amino acid sequence: CASSGSGPFGGYTF.

The chain links TRBV9 to TRBJ2-1; 9 bases fit TRBD1. The germline V gene has CDR1 SGDLS and CDR2 YYNGEE. After removal of 0 bases from V and 6 bases from J, the junction contained 10 bases not matched to a gene. This CDR3 region has 17 residues. CDR3 region: CASSVGPGQGRPNEQFF. CDR3 nucleotides: TGTGCCAGCAGCGTAGGTCCGGGACAGGGTAGACCCAATGAGCAGTTCTTC.

The rearrangement links TRBV19 to TRBJ2-7; 10 bases match TRBD1. Germline assignment: CDR1 LNHDA and CDR2 SQIVND (reference sequence). V shed 9 bases and J 5 bases; nucleotides not matched to a gene: 10. This CDR3 has 14 amino acids. This CDR3 reads CASRGDRGRDEQYF. The CDR3 DNA sequence: TGTGCCAGCCGGGGAGACAGGGGGCGTGACGAGCAGTACTTC.

Only a few counts were recorded for this clonotype. The chain uses TRBV28 and TRBJ1-2, with 7 positions matching TRBD1. Trimming at V came to 3 bases and at J to 6 bases, leaving 7 bases not matched to a gene. CDR3 length equals 14 residues. Germline V CDR1 and CDR2: MDHEN, SYDVKM. The CDR3 region has the DNA TGTGCCAGCAGTTTGACAGGGAGGTCCGATGGCTACACCTTC. This gives the protein CASSLTGRSDGYTF.

The V call is TRBV6-6, the J call TRBJ2-3; 9 bases are a match to TRBD2. V lost 6 bases, J lost 8 bases, and 12 bases stayed unmatched. Germline-derived CDR1 and CDR2 are MNHNY and SVGAGI (reference sequence). This CDR3 contains 15 residues. This CDR3 reads CASSFDSGSGSTQYF. The CDR3 DNA reads as TGTGCCAGCAGCTTCGATAGCGGGAGTGGGAGTACGCAGTATTTT.

This clonotype was seen more than once but under ten times. This rearrangement joins TRBV12-3 or TRBV12-4 to TRBJ2-2; possibly TRBD1 for D (5 bases). CDR3 length: 14 residues. Between the trimmed V and J ends, which lost 6 bases and 4 bases, there was a span of 12 bases. The CDR3 region is CASRRTPLTGELFF. In DNA, the CDR3 is TGTGCCAGCAGACGGACACCGCTCACCGGGGAGCTGTTTTTT.

The CDR3 DNA is TGTGCCAGCAGTGAGCGGGGCTCGAACACTGAAGCTTTCTTT. Its protein product is CASSERGSNTEAFF. The rearrangement joins TRBV6-5 to TRBJ1-1; perhaps TRBD1 as D (5 bases). The V end lost 5 bases, the J end lost 1 base, and 11 bases lay between the germline ends. This CDR3 has 14 amino acids. Per germline, CDR1 MNHEY and CDR2 SVGAGI.

On this clonotype itself: The junction and the germline gene differ at one end; a read error may be behind it. The chain couples TRBV19 to TRBJ2-6; tentatively, D is TRBD1 (5 bases). Per germline, CDR1 LNHDA and CDR2 SQIVND (reference sequence). The CDR3 loop spans 16 amino acids. The CDR3 sequence: CASSPRSSSGANILTF. The CDR3 region has the DNA TGTGCCAGTAGTCCCCGGAGCTCCTCTGGGGCCAACATCCTGACTTTC. Full variable domain (remainder filled in from reference TRBV19 and TRBJ2-6): DGGITQSPKYLFRKEGQNVTLSCEQNLNHDAMYWYRQDPGQGLRLIYYSQIVNDFQKGDIAEGYSVSREKKESFPLTVTSAQKNPTAFYLCASSPRSSSGANILTFGAGSRLTVL.

The V call is TRBV24-1, the J call TRBJ1-5; 9 nucleotides agree with TRBD1. Germline V gene data show CDR1 as KGHDR and CDR2 as SFDVKD. The CDR3 loop spans 20 amino acids. Trimming removed 0 bases from V and 2 bases from J; junction bases left unmatched: 13. The CDR3: CATSDLAGQGTVIRNQPQHF. In DNA form, the CDR3 reads TGTGCCACCAGTGATTTGGCGGGACAGGGTACGGTCATTCGCAATCAGCCCCAGCATTTT.

This clonotype appeared a few times. The rearrangement links TRBV24-1 to TRBJ2-4; maybe TRBD1 (5 bases). Trimming removed 5 bases at V and 7 bases at J, with 8 bases between. Germline CDR1 and CDR2: KGHDR and SFDVKD. The CDR3 covers 12 residues. The CDR3 loop reads CATSGGRNIQYF. In DNA form, the CDR3 reads TGTGCCACCAGTGGGGGCAGGAACATTCAGTACTTC.

J is TRBJ1-1 and V is TRBV28; tentatively, D is TRBD1 (5 bases). This CDR3 region has 16 residues. V shed 4 bases and J shed 1 base, with 16 bases lying between them. Germline V gene sequence: CDR1 MDHEN, CDR2 SYDVKM. CDR3 coding DNA: TGTGCCAGCAGTTCGCGCCTCGGGGGGACGAACACTGAAGCTTTCTTT. Its translation is CASSSRLGGTNTEAFF.

This chain joins TRBV19 and TRBJ1-2; weak D call: TRBD1 (6 bases). The CDR3 is 14 residues long. V lost 2 bases and J 2 bases, leaving 9 bases between the germline ends. CDR1 LNHDA and CDR2 SQIVND come from the germline V gene (reference sequence). For the CDR3, the DNA is TGTGCCAGTAGTATAACAGGGACGAACTATGGCTACACCTTC. It codes for CASSITGTNYGYTF.

The chain employs TRBV27 and TRBJ2-2, with TRBD2 identical over 7 bases. Trimming took 6 bases from V and 6 from J; bases not matched to a gene: 10. The germline V gene encodes CDR1 MNHEY and CDR2 SMNVEV (reference sequence). This CDR3 is 15 amino acids long. The CDR3 region is CASRKSGNRAGELFF. The CDR3 DNA follows: TGTGCCAGCAGGAAGAGCGGGAATCGGGCCGGGGAGCTGTTTTTT.

The DNA for the CDR3 is TGTGCCAGCAGTTTGTCAGGGGAGTCCCCTGAAGCTTTCTTT. Residues: CASSLSGESPEAFF. The chain has TRBV28 and TRBJ1-1; D might be TRBD1 (6 bases). Trimming shortened V by 3 bases and J by 6 bases, and 14 bases separated the two germline ends. The CDR3 is made up of 14 amino acids. Germline values: CDR1 MDHEN, CDR2 SYDVKM.

In this sample, this clonotype turned up a few times. The gene calls are TRBV28 and TRBJ1-5; D not certain. CDR3 length equals 15 residues. Germline CDR1 is MDHEN and CDR2 is SYDVKM. Trimming removed 7 bases at V and 5 bases at J, with 18 bases between. This CDR3 reads CASTTLGLGYQPQHF. CDR3 DNA: TGTGCCAGCACCACCCTGGGCCTAGGATATCAGCCCCAGCATTTT.

A single count supports this clonotype. The rearrangement uses TRBV20-1 and TRBJ1-4, with D possibly being TRBD1 (5 bases). V lost 1 base, J lost 13 bases, and 16 bases lay in between. The CDR3 runs to 13 residues. From germline, CDR1 is DFQATT and CDR2 SNEGSKA (reference sequence). DNA for the CDR3: TGCAGTGCTAGAGCTCCGGGTCAGGGTGGACTGTTTTTT. Protein: CSARAPGQGGLFF.

V and J are TRBV4-1 and TRBJ1-4; 8 positions agree with TRBD1. The V and J ends lost 0 bases and 7 bases, in that order; junction bases with no gene match: 4. The CDR3 is made up of 15 amino acids. Looked up from germline, CDR1 is MGHRA and CDR2 is YSYEKL. Here the CDR3 reads CASSQEARGLEKLFF. As DNA, the CDR3 is TGCGCCAGCAGCCAAGAAGCCAGGGGGCTTGAAAAACTGTTTTTT.

This clonotype occurred once. The CDR3 protein is CASSFRDRGRGYTF. For the CDR3, the DNA is TGTGCCAGTAGTTTCCGGGACAGGGGACGAGGCTACACCTTC. The chain carries TRBV19 and TRBJ1-2, with 10 positions matching TRBD1. CDR1 LNHDA and CDR2 SQIVND come from the germline V gene (reference sequence). CDR3 length: 14 amino acids. With V trimmed by 5 bases and J by 8 bases, 8 bases remained unmatched.

V is TRBV7-9 and J is TRBJ1-1; D gene unclear. The CDR3 extends over 13 amino acids. V was cut by 5 bases and J by 7 bases, with 14 bases left in between. Germline V gene lookup returns CDR1 SEHNR and CDR2 FQNEAQ (reference sequence). The CDR3 DNA reads TGTGCCAGCAGCGTCGGCGCGAATGGTGAAGCTTTCTTT. Translating it yields CASSVGANGEAFF.

This clonotype turned up a few times. The genes are TRBV2 and TRBJ2-5, with 9 bases lining up with TRBD2. V was pared by 4 bases and J by 1 base, with 4 bases of the junction left unmatched. Germline V gene lookup returns CDR1 SNHLY and CDR2 FYNNEI. The CDR3 is 15 amino acids. The CDR3 region is CASSATAGGQETQYF. The CDR3 bases are TGTGCCAGCAGTGCGACAGCGGGGGGCCAAGAGACCCAGTACTTC.

This clonotype has more than one count but fewer than ten. This chain uses TRBV5-6 with TRBJ1-2, with D tentatively TRBD1 (5 bases). The CDR3 is made up of 16 amino acids. Deletions cut 4 bases from V and 5 bases from J, with 21 bases between. The germline V gene has CDR1 SGHDT and CDR2 YYEEEE. CDR3 nucleotide sequence: TGTGCCAGCAGCACCGGGATTCGGGCAGGGAGTTATGGCTACACCTTC. It encodes CASSTGIRAGSYGYTF.

With respect to this clonotype: This may arise from a read error, as a much more abundant clone is one base away. The rearrangement joins TRBV7-2 to TRBJ1-1; no clear D gene. This CDR3 comprises 14 residues. Germline CDR1 is SGHTA and CDR2 is FQGNSA. The CDR3 loop is CASSLESRNTAAFF. DNA of the CDR3: TGTGCCAGCAGCTTAGAGTCCAGGAACACTGCAGCTTTCTTT.

This clonotype was recorded many times. The V gene is TRBV7-8, the J gene TRBJ2-3; 10 bases map to TRBD2. Germline loops: CDR1 SGHVS, CDR2 FQNEAQ. The V and J ends lost 5 bases and 4 bases, in that order; junction bases with no gene match: 3. CDR3 length: 14 residues. The CDR3 spells CASSSGGEPDTQYF. For the CDR3, the DNA is TGTGCCAGCAGCAGCGGGGGGGAGCCAGATACGCAGTATTTT. Together with reference TRBV7-8 and TRBJ2-3, the CDR3 gives the full variable domain: GAGVSQSPRYKVAKRGQDVALRCDPISGHVSLFWYQQALGQGPEFLTYFQNEAQLDKSGLPSDRFFAERPEGSVSTLKIQRTQQEDSAVYLCASSSGGEPDTQYFGPGTRLTVL.

The chain recombines TRBV7-4 with TRBJ1-1; the D gene is possibly TRBD1 (6 bases). The germline V gene encodes CDR1 SGHVT and CDR2 SQSDAQ. V shed 1 base and J shed 1 base, with 10 bases lying between them. The CDR3 sequence is 15 residues long. The CDR3, as DNA: TGTGCCAGCAGCTTAGTCATGGGGGCGAACACTGAAGCTTTCTTT. Translating it yields CASSLVMGANTEAFF.

Concerning this clonotype: Here the CDR3 omits its conserved ending phenylalanine or tryptophan, so a read error is the likely source. The V gene is TRBV11-2, the J gene TRBJ2-5; 14 bases fit TRBD2. This CDR3 has 16 residues. The germline V gene has CDR1 SGHAT and CDR2 FQNNGV. The CDR3, as DNA: TGTGCCAGTAGCTTAGGCGGGACTAGCGGGAGAGAGACCCAGTACTTA. Amino acids: CASSLGGTSGRETQYL.

In this sample, this clonotype turned up a few times. The chain uses TRBV7-2 and TRBJ2-1, with 12 bases lining up with TRBD2. Germline CDR1 and CDR2: SGHTA and FQGNSA. V shed 2 bases, J shed 10 bases, and the junction held 12 bases outside the gene matches. The CDR3 runs 17 residues. CDR3 nucleotides: TGTGCCAGCAGCTTAAAGGGACCGGGACTAGCGGGCGGGGAGCAGTTCTTC. As protein: CASSLKGPGLAGGEQFF.

This clonotype has ten or more counts. This chain joins TRBV7-6 and TRBJ2-2; 8 bases match TRBD1. V shed 6 bases and J 0 bases; nucleotides not matched to a gene: 9. CDR1 SGHVS and CDR2 FNYEAQ come from the germline V gene. The CDR3 runs 17 residues. The DNA for the CDR3 is TGTGCCAGCAGAGCTTTGCAACAGGGGGCGAACACCGGGGAGCTGTTTTTT. Encoded protein: CASRALQQGANTGELFF.

This clonotype was seen at least ten times. The CDR3 sequence is CASSLSVGHGHNEQFF. Written as DNA, the CDR3 is TGTGCCAGCAGCTTATCGGTGGGACATGGTCACAATGAGCAGTTCTTC. This chain connects TRBV7-2 to TRBJ2-1, with D perhaps TRBD1 (6 bases). Trimming removed 2 bases from V and 5 bases from J, with 16 bases in between. Germline CDR1 SGHTA, CDR2 FQGNSA. CDR3 length equals 16 residues. Full variable domain (rest looked up from reference TRBV7-2 and TRBJ2-1): GAGVSQSPSNKVTEKGKDVELRCDPISGHTALYWYRQSLGQGLEFLIYFQGNSAPDKSGLPSDRFSAERTGGSVSTLTIQRTQQEDSAVYLCASSLSVGHGHNEQFFGPGTRLTVL.